This passage covers 19 T cell receptor beta chains from one sample sequenced in a study of blood T cell repertoires in COVID-19. TCRdb's table, derived via immunoSEQ multiplex PCR, lists solely in-frame clones and lacks some. The sample has roughly 90,000 clones, roughly 86% seen once. What was sequenced was peripheral blood. These receptors all come from a human donor in a cohort sampled during active COVID-19.

The chain uses TRBV11-2 and TRBJ2-6; D may be TRBD1 (6 bases). CDR3 length equals 15 residues. The germline V and J ends were trimmed by 11 bases and 0 bases, with 14 bases remaining between them. The germline CDR1 and CDR2 sequences are SGHAT and FQNNGV. CDR3 loop: CALRTALSGANVLTF. CDR3 in DNA: TGTGCCCTTAGGACAGCCCTCTCTGGGGCCAACGTCCTGACTTTC.

This chain uses TRBV12-5 with TRBJ2-1; 10 bases map to TRBD2. The CDR3 loop spans 17 amino acids. Germline-derived CDR1 and CDR2 are LGHNT and FRNRAP. J lost 4 bases, V lost 4 bases, and 10 bases had no gene match. CDR3 region: CASGSVLAGGTYNEQFF. The CDR3 region has the DNA TGTGCTAGTGGTTCGGTATTAGCGGGAGGAACATACAATGAGCAGTTCTTC.

Note on this clone: Sequence at one end of the junction differs from germline and may be a read error. The chain links TRBV3-1 (or the pseudogene TRBV3-2) to TRBJ2-7; 9 nucleotides agree with TRBD2. The germline CDR1 and CDR2 sequences are LGHDT and YNNKEL (reference sequence). The CDR3 extends over 17 amino acids. As DNA, the CDR3 is TGTGCCAGCAGCCCCCTCCCTGCTGGGACTAGCTCCAACGAGCAGTACTTC. It translates to CASSPLPAGTSSNEQYF.

This sequence joins TRBV5-1 and TRBJ2-1; the match to TRBD2 covers 10 bases. The V gene end was trimmed by 1 base and the J gene end by 5 bases; junction bases not matched to a gene: 6. The length of the CDR3 is 16 residues. Looked up from germline, CDR1 is SGHRS and CDR2 is YFSETQ. CDR3 DNA: TGCGCCAGCAGCTTGATCCTAGCGGGAGTCGACAATGAGCAGTTCTTC. Translated, it gives CASSLILAGVDNEQFF.

J is TRBJ2-7 and V is TRBV11-2; 15 positions match TRBD2. CDR3 size: 17 residues. Trimming took 5 bases from V and 0 from J; bases not matched to a gene: 5. From germline, CDR1 is SGHAT and CDR2 FQNNGV. CDR3 coding DNA: TGTGCCAGCAGCGGGACTAGCGGGGGGATTAGCTCCTACGAGCAGTACTTC. Its translation: CASSGTSGGISSYEQYF.

CDR3 in amino acids: CASSLGASGGVDTQYF. The CDR3 DNA reads as TGTGCCAGCAGCTTGGGTGCTAGCGGGGGGGTGGATACGCAGTATTTT. V is TRBV11-2 and J is TRBJ2-3, with 12 bases fitting TRBD2. V shed 3 bases, J shed 6 bases, and the junction held 7 bases outside the gene matches. The germline V gene has CDR1 SGHAT and CDR2 FQNNGV. This CDR3 has 16 amino acids.

The chain is built from TRBV7-2 and TRBJ1-4; D is possibly TRBD1 (6 bases). The germline V and J ends were trimmed by 5 bases and 12 bases, with 16 bases remaining between them. This CDR3 is built from 13 residues. Looked up from germline, CDR1 is SGHTA and CDR2 is FQGNSA. In DNA, the CDR3 is TGTGCCAGCAGCCAGGGGAGGGGCGGGGAACTGTTTTTT. This encodes CASSQGRGGELFF.

CDR3 coding DNA: TGTGCCAGCAGGAGACAGTTTGAAGCTTTCTTT. Translated, it gives CASRRQFEAFF. The rearrangement links TRBV6-5 to TRBJ1-1; weak D call: TRBD1 (5 bases). With 6 bases removed from V and 7 bases from J, the gap between germline ends came to 9 bases. The CDR3 length is 11 residues. Germline V gene lookup returns CDR1 MNHEY and CDR2 SVGAGI.

The chain has TRBV7-2 and TRBJ2-7; a weak D match, TRBD1 (6 bases). CDR3 length equals 14 residues. Germline V CDR1 and CDR2: SGHTA, FQGNSA. The V and J ends lost 3 bases and 11 bases respectively, with 20 bases between them. The CDR3 spells CASSFWSDRKLEYF. CDR3 DNA: TGTGCCAGCAGCTTCTGGAGCGACAGGAAACTGGAGTACTTC.

This clone was observed a single time. The rearrangement links TRBV6-5 to TRBJ2-1, with D perhaps matching TRBD1 (6 bases). CDR3 length equals 14 residues. CDR1 MNHEY and CDR2 SVGAGI come from the germline V gene. Trimming cost V 6 bases and J 9 bases, with 18 bases left between them. Here the CDR3 reads CASSSGQSFAEQFF. The CDR3 coding sequence is TGTGCCAGCAGCTCCGGACAGTCCTTTGCTGAGCAGTTCTTC.

J is TRBJ2-2 and V is TRBV9; 12 bases map to TRBD2. Unmatched junction bases numbered 5, after V lost 4 bases and J lost 7 bases. Germline CDR1 and CDR2: SGDLS and YYNGEE. The CDR3 loop spans 15 amino acids. This chain's CDR3 is CASSLAGGRGGELFF. In DNA, the CDR3 is TGTGCCAGCAGCCTAGCGGGGGGGCGTGGCGGGGAGCTGTTTTTT.

The chain recombines TRBV11-3 with TRBJ2-2; perhaps TRBD1 as D (6 bases). The CDR3 is 15 amino acids. Trimming removed 5 bases at V and 1 base at J, with 11 bases between. Looked up from germline, CDR1 is SGHNT and CDR2 is YENEEA. CDR3 sequence (DNA): TGTGCCAGCAGCCAGGTACAGGGGAACACCGGGGAGCTGTTTTTT. Its translation: CASSQVQGNTGELFF. The whole variable domain, filled in from reference TRBV11-3 and TRBJ2-2, reads EAGVVQSPRYKIIEKKQPVAFWCNPISGHNTLYWYLQNLGQGPELLIRYENEEAVDDSQLPKDRFSAERLKGVDSTLKIQPAELGDSAVYLCASSQVQGNTGELFFGEGSRLTVL.

V is TRBV25-1 and J is TRBJ2-1; TRBD2 matches 8 bases. The germline V gene has CDR1 MGHDK and CDR2 SYGVNS. The CDR3 is made up of 14 amino acids. V gave up 3 bases and J gave up 15 bases; unmatched junction bases: 13. The CDR3 DNA is TGTGCCAGCAGTGAGTCAGCCCGGTCAGCGGGGGTGTTCTTC. This encodes CASSESARSAGVFF. Full variable domain (outside the CDR3, taken from reference TRBV25-1 and TRBJ2-1): EADIYQTPRYLVIGTGKKITLECSQTMGHDKMYWYQQDPGMELHLIHYSYGVNSTEKGDLSSESTVSRIRTEHFPLTLESARPSHTSQYLCASSESARSAGVFFGPGTRLTVL.

The chain links TRBV6-5 to TRBJ2-7, with no clear D. The germline V and J ends were trimmed by 5 bases and 3 bases, with 11 bases remaining between them. CDR1 and CDR2 from the germline V gene are MNHEY and SVGAGI. The CDR3 runs 13 residues. For the CDR3, the DNA is TGTGCCAGCAGTCCTGACTCTTTCTACGAGCAGTACTTC. Amino acids: CASSPDSFYEQYF.

The J gene is TRBJ2-3, the V gene TRBV28; 9 positions match TRBD2. V was clipped by 3 bases and J by 3 bases; unmatched bases: 1. Germline V lookup: CDR1 MDHEN, CDR2 SYDVKM. The CDR3 contains 14 residues. This chain's CDR3 is CASSLREGTDTQYF. The CDR3 region has the DNA TGTGCCAGCAGTTTGCGGGAGGGGACAGATACGCAGTATTTT.

The V and J genes are TRBV10-3 and TRBJ2-5; 8 positions agree with TRBD1. J lost 4 bases, V lost 3 bases, and 4 bases had no gene match. CDR1 is ENHRY, CDR2 SYGVKD, per germline. The CDR3 is 14 amino acids. In DNA, the CDR3 is TGTGCCATCAGTGACAACAGGGGGAGAGAGACCCAGTACTTC. Its translation: CAISDNRGRETQYF.

The rearrangement joins TRBV29-1 to TRBJ2-7; maybe TRBD1 (5 bases). V gave up 4 bases and J gave up 7 bases, with 17 bases separating them. Germline values: CDR1 SQVTM, CDR2 ANQGSEA. This CDR3 region has 13 residues. The CDR3 region is CSVAVGLAREQYF. The CDR3 DNA reads TGCAGCGTTGCGGTGGGGCTGGCAAGGGAGCAGTACTTC.

The count of this clone is one. This chain links TRBV5-1 with TRBJ1-1, with a tentative D call TRBD1 (6 bases). CDR1 is SGHRS, CDR2 YFSETQ, per germline. Deletions cut 0 bases from V and 4 bases from J, with 16 bases between. This CDR3 has 16 residues. CDR3 residues: CASSLVVGGGSTEAFF. CDR3 coding DNA: TGCGCCAGCAGCTTGGTGGTTGGGGGCGGGAGCACTGAAGCTTTCTTT.

The chain's CDR3 is CASSLILSGTAGYGYTF. CDR3 sequence (DNA): TGTGCCAGCAGCCTAATTTTATCCGGGACAGCGGGCTATGGCTACACCTTC. This chain connects TRBV5-6 to TRBJ1-2, with 7 bases matching TRBD1. This CDR3 contains 17 residues. V was pared by 4 bases and J by 4 bases, with 16 bases of the junction left unmatched. Germline CDR1 reads SGHDT; CDR2 reads YYEEEE.